Below, 25 T cell receptor beta chains from the same sample are listed, as sequenced in a study of T cell repertoires in cytomegalovirus infection. No antigen has been identified for these receptors. TCRdb passed the reads through MiXCR, listing each CDR3 protein once. In the table there are 900,000 to 950,000 distinct CDR3 sequences, approximately 31% of which are singletons. The specimen was cultured CD8+ T cells from PBMCs, collected from culture after CMV antigen stimulation. All receptors come from a human donor in good health (CMV status not recorded). Some clones in this sample may be carry-over from other donors' samples.

This rearrangement joins TRBV19 to TRBJ1-1; D is ambiguous. The V end lost 3 bases, the J end lost 0 bases, and 14 bases lay between the germline ends. From germline, CDR1 is LNHDA and CDR2 SQIVND (reference sequence). This CDR3 has 16 amino acids. The CDR3 region has the DNA TGTGCCAGTAGTATTCGTCGCCAGACATTGAACACTGAAGCTTTCTTT. Translating it yields CASSIRRQTLNTEAFF.

This chain connects TRBV13 to TRBJ1-5, with D possibly matching TRBD1 (5 bases). Trimming left V 5 bases short and J 2 bases short, with 13 bases between. The germline V gene encodes CDR1 PRHDT and CDR2 FYEKMQ (reference sequence). CDR3 size: 15 residues. Written as DNA, the CDR3 is TGTGCCAGCAGCCGCTGGGGGGACGGCAATCAGCCCCAGCATTTT. Its translation is CASSRWGDGNQPQHF.

The chain carries TRBV7-9 and TRBJ2-1; 11 bases map to TRBD2. The J segment lost 4 bases and the V segment lost 4 bases, leaving 9 bases of the junction unmatched. The CDR3 covers 17 residues. Germline CDR1 is SEHNR and CDR2 is FQNEAQ (reference sequence). CDR3 coding DNA: TGTGCCAGCAGCTGGGCGCCGGGACTAGCGGCGTACAATGAGCAGTTCTTC. Residues: CASSWAPGLAAYNEQFF.

This clonotype came up many times. This chain links TRBV12-3 or TRBV12-4 with TRBJ1-1; TRBD1 might be the D (5 bases). The CDR3 has 14 amino acids. V gave up 8 bases and J gave up 1 base, with 14 bases separating them. The CDR3 region has the DNA TGTGCCAGCGGGGACCCTGGCGGGAACACTGAAGCTTTCTTT. Translation: CASGDPGGNTEAFF.

This clonotype was recorded a few times. The rearrangement uses TRBV5-6 and TRBJ2-1; TRBD1 matches 7 bases. Germline CDR1 and CDR2: SGHDT and YYEEEE. The CDR3 loop spans 14 amino acids. V was pared by 5 bases and J by 7 bases, with 9 bases of the junction left unmatched. The DNA for the CDR3 is TGTGCCAGCAGTTATGACAGGGTTTCGAATGAGCAGTTCTTC. Protein product: CASSYDRVSNEQFF.

V and J are TRBV7-2 and TRBJ1-2; unclear D gene. In germline, CDR1 is SGHTA, CDR2 FQGNSA. The CDR3 spans 13 residues. V lost 2 bases to trimming and J lost 7 bases, with 11 bases between them. The CDR3 loop reads CASSLNPMGGYTF. CDR3 nucleotides: TGTGCCAGCAGCTTAAACCCGATGGGTGGCTACACCTTC.

This clonotype appeared a few times. This chain joins TRBV2 and TRBJ2-3; D may be TRBD2 (7 bases). V lost 8 bases, J lost 8 bases, and 20 bases lay in between. The CDR3 sequence is 14 residues long. Germline V gene sequence: CDR1 SNHLY, CDR2 FYNNEI. CDR3 in amino acids: CASRLGGGLGTQYF. The CDR3 region has the DNA TGTGCCAGCCGCCTGGGCGGGGGCCTAGGTACGCAGTATTTT.

This clonotype is categorized as medium-sized (0.01 to 0.1%). The chain is built from TRBV28 and TRBJ2-7; possible D gene TRBD2, 6 bases. Between the trimmed V and J ends, which lost 4 bases and 3 bases, there was a span of 7 bases. This CDR3 spans 12 amino acids. Germline lookup yields CDR1 MDHEN and CDR2 SYDVKM. The DNA for the CDR3 is TGTGCCAGCAGTTCGGACTACTACGAGCAGTACGTC. Translated: CASSSDYYEQYV.

This clonotype appeared once. V and J are TRBV18 and TRBJ2-1; D uncertain. The CDR3 sequence is 14 residues long. Trimming stripped 4 bases from V and 3 bases from J, with 10 bases between. Germline lookup yields CDR1 KGHSH and CDR2 LQKENI. The CDR3 region has the DNA TGTGCCAGCTCACGACCTGACAACTACAATGAGCAGTTCTTC. This translates into CASSRPDNYNEQFF.

This clonotype has a count of ten or more. The DNA of the CDR3 is TGTGCCAGCAGCTTAGGAGGGGTCGGGGAGACCCAGTACTTC. Residues: CASSLGGVGETQYF. The chain joins TRBV7-9 to TRBJ2-5, with D perhaps matching TRBD1 or TRBD2 (5 bases each). The CDR3 loop spans 14 amino acids. Deletions cut 1 base from V and 5 bases from J, with 11 bases between. Germline V gene data show CDR1 as SEHNR and CDR2 as FQNEAQ (reference sequence).

The rearrangement uses TRBV9 and TRBJ2-7, with D maybe TRBD1 (5 bases). Trimming shortened V by 3 bases and J by 0 bases, and 13 bases separated the two germline ends. CDR1 is SGDLS, CDR2 YYNGEE, per germline. CDR3 length: 15 amino acids. In DNA form, the CDR3 reads TGTGCCAGCAGCGCAGGGCCAGCCCACTCCTACGAGCAGTACTTC. Amino acids: CASSAGPAHSYEQYF.

This clonotype was recorded at least ten times. The rearrangement uses TRBV6-2 or TRBV6-3 and TRBJ1-5; D unresolved. V lost 0 bases and J 8 bases, leaving 14 bases between the germline ends. Per the germline V gene, CDR1 is MNHEY and CDR2 is SVGEGT. This CDR3 is 15 amino acids long. The DNA for the CDR3 is TGTGCCAGCAGTTACTCGTCACGGGTTGGCGAGCCCCAGCATTTT. It specifies CASSYSSRVGEPQHF.

This chain uses TRBV19 with TRBJ2-2; D might be TRBD1 or TRBD2, each matching 5 bases. Looked up from germline, CDR1 is LNHDA and CDR2 is SQIVND (reference sequence). This CDR3 region has 14 residues. V was pared by 3 bases and J by 4 bases, with 9 bases between. The CDR3 nucleotides read TGTGCCAGTAGTATGGGGGTCGGCACCGGGGAGCTGTTTTTT. Residues: CASSMGVGTGELFF.

The J gene is TRBJ2-2, the V gene TRBV27; D is ambiguous. Trimming shortened V by 2 bases and J by 2 bases, and 6 bases separated the two germline ends. From germline, CDR1 is MNHEY and CDR2 SMNVEV (reference sequence). The CDR3 contains 14 residues. The DNA for the CDR3 is TGTGCCAGCAGTTTAATACTCAACACCGGGGAGCTGTTTTTT. It codes for CASSLILNTGELFF.

This clonotype was seen at least ten times. The chain uses TRBV12-3 or TRBV12-4 and TRBJ2-1; D gene unclear. This CDR3 is built from 16 residues. V lost 4 bases to trimming and J lost 7 bases, with 20 bases between them. CDR3 protein: CASSSPVGTINNEQFF. For the CDR3, the DNA is TGTGCCAGCAGTTCACCCGTGGGAACAATTAATAATGAGCAGTTCTTC.

This clonotype was seen more than once but under ten times. The chain employs TRBV19 and TRBJ2-2; TRBD1 agrees at 8 bases. The CDR3 consists of 15 residues. V lost 3 bases, J lost 6 bases, and 6 bases stayed unmatched. The germline gives CDR1 LNHDA, CDR2 SQIVND (reference sequence). CDR3 residues: CASSIAGGEAGELFF. The CDR3 DNA reads TGTGCCAGTAGTATCGCAGGGGGCGAGGCCGGGGAGCTGTTTTTT. Full variable domain (rest looked up from reference TRBV19 and TRBJ2-2): DGGITQSPKYLFRKEGQNVTLSCEQNLNHDAMYWYRQDPGQGLRLIYYSQIVNDFQKGDIAEGYSVSREKKESFPLTVTSAQKNPTAFYLCASSIAGGEAGELFFGEGSRLTVL.

With respect to this clonotype: A much larger clone is a single base away; this may be a read error. The rearrangement uses TRBV7-2 and TRBJ2-5; tentatively, D is TRBD1 or TRBD2 (6 bases each). The germline CDR1 and CDR2 sequences are SGHTA and FQGNSA. This CDR3 comprises 15 residues. V gave up 4 bases and J gave up 5 bases, with 17 bases separating them. This chain's CDR3 is CTSSSSLGGRETQYF. CDR3 coding DNA: TGTACCAGCAGCTCCTCGCTCGGGGGCCGGGAGACCCAGTACTTC.

As for this clonotype: A much larger clone sits a single nucleotide away, making a read error possible. Given the absence of the conserved phenylalanine or tryptophan at the CDR3 end, a read error is likely. This sequence joins TRBV7-2 and TRBJ1-5; 7 bases match TRBD1. J lost 3 bases, V lost 1 base, and 3 bases had no gene match. Germline CDR1 and CDR2: SGHTA and FQGNSA. The CDR3 is 15 amino acids. The CDR3 loop reads CASSLEGQINQPQHY. CDR3 DNA: TGTGCCAGCAGCTTAGAGGGACAGATCAATCAGCCCCAGCATTAT.

The rearrangement links TRBV4-2 to TRBJ2-7, with D possibly matching TRBD2 (6 bases). Germline CDR1 reads LGHNA; CDR2 reads YNFKEQ. The V end was cut by 5 bases, the J end by 4 bases, with 15 bases between. The CDR3 sequence is 14 residues long. In DNA, the CDR3 is TGTGCCAGCAGCGCTAGCTCTGGGGGGTACGAGCAGTACTTC. Protein: CASSASSGGYEQYF.

This clonotype was observed many times. This chain joins TRBV19 and TRBJ2-1; 7 bases agree with TRBD2. Per the germline V gene, CDR1 is LNHDA and CDR2 is SQIVND (reference sequence). Unmatched junction bases numbered 6, after V lost 0 bases and J lost 4 bases. The CDR3 has 16 amino acids. CDR3 residues: CASSIEGGRGYNEQFF. The CDR3 nucleotides read TGTGCCAGTAGTATAGAAGGAGGGCGGGGGTACAATGAGCAGTTCTTC.

The gene calls are TRBV27 and TRBJ1-2; TRBD1 matches 8 bases. The length of the CDR3 is 14 residues. The germline V gene has CDR1 MNHEY and CDR2 SMNVEV (reference sequence). The ends lost 3 bases at V and 6 bases at J; junction bases unmatched: 6. CDR3 DNA sequence: TGTGCCAGCAGTTTTACAGGGGGGGCCGATGGCTACACCTTC. It encodes CASSFTGGADGYTF.

In its sample, this clonotype was seen a few times. The J gene is TRBJ2-1, the V gene TRBV19; perhaps TRBD2 as D (6 bases). The germline CDR1 and CDR2 sequences are LNHDA and SQIVND (reference sequence). The V end was cut by 8 bases, the J end by 5 bases, with 13 bases between. The CDR3 length is 13 residues. This CDR3 is CASAWGVDNEQFF. The CDR3 nucleotides are TGTGCCAGTGCGTGGGGGGTTGACAATGAGCAGTTCTTC.

The gene calls are TRBV6-6 and TRBJ2-7; a possible D gene is TRBD1 (5 bases). The CDR3 contains 13 residues. V lost 7 bases to trimming and J lost 6 bases, with 16 bases between them. CDR1 is MNHNY, CDR2 SVGAGI, per germline (reference sequence). CDR3 DNA: TGTGCCAGCACCGAGGCCCAGGGCCTCGAGCAGTACTTC. It codes for CASTEAQGLEQYF.

The J gene is TRBJ1-2, the V gene TRBV27, with 7 bases identical to TRBD1. This CDR3 is 16 amino acids long. With 4 bases clipped from V and 4 bases from J, the junction kept 12 bases outside the gene matches. The germline V gene encodes CDR1 MNHEY and CDR2 SMNVEV (reference sequence). CDR3 region: CASSSWTGLSFYGYTF. The CDR3 DNA sequence: TGTGCCAGCAGTTCCTGGACAGGCCTGTCTTTCTATGGCTACACCTTC.

This clonotype was recorded many times. The chain is built from TRBV7-6 and TRBJ2-3, with D unresolved. Germline V gene sequence: CDR1 SGHVS, CDR2 FNYEAQ. V lost 1 base, J lost 0 bases, and 11 bases lay in between. The CDR3 runs to 16 residues. Here the CDR3 reads CASSLGRQASTDTQYF. CDR3 DNA sequence: TGTGCCAGCAGCTTAGGGCGCCAGGCGAGCACAGATACGCAGTATTTT.